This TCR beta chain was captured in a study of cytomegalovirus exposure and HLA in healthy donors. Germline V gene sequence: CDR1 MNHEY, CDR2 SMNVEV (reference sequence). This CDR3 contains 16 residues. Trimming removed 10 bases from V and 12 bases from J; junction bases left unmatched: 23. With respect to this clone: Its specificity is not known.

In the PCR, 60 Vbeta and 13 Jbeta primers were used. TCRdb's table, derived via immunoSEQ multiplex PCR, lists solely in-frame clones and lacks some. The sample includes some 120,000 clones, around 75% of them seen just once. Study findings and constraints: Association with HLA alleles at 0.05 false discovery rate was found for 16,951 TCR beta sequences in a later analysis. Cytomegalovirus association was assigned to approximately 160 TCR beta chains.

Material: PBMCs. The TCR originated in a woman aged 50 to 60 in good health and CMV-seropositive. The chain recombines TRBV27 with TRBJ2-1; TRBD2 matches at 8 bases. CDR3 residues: CATKRGGTSEHWRQFF. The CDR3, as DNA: TGTGCCACCAAACGGGGAGGGACTAGTGAACATTGGAGGCAGTTCTTC.